What follows are 19 T cell receptor beta chains derived from one specimen sequenced in a study of a mutant IDH1 vaccine in newly diagnosed glioma. Specified time point: week 5, during vaccination. A single vaccine dose contained 300 ug of mutant IDH1 20-mer peptide, and topical imiquimod was used with it. Clones were sequenced by immunoSEQ multiplex PCR, and TCRdb holds only the in-frame ones, with some missing. The repertoire has around 29,000 clones, about nine tenths of them found once; the top ten carry around 3%. Their target antigens are unknown. The sample in question was peripheral blood mononuclear cells (PBMCs), obtained from a glioma patient whose treatment included an IDH1 peptide vaccine. These receptors originate from a woman between 35 and 50 years old with glioma. Some clones in this sample may be carry-over from other donors' samples.

The chain employs TRBV5-6 and TRBJ1-1; D call uncertain. Trimming pared 0 bases from V and 4 bases from J, leaving 10 bases between. The V gene's germline CDR1 is SGHDT and CDR2 YYEEEE. The CDR3 has 14 amino acids. CDR3 nucleotides: TGTGCCAGCAGCTTGGTAGGGTATGGCACTGAAGCTTTCTTT. Encoded protein: CASSLVGYGTEAFF.

The V call is TRBV13, the J call TRBJ2-5; no definite D call. V was pared by 5 bases and J by 4 bases, with 17 bases between. From germline, CDR1 is PRHDT and CDR2 FYEKMQ (reference sequence). This CDR3 has 15 residues. The CDR3 region has the DNA TGTGCCAGCAGCCCTTTTGACGGTGGGCGAGAGACCCAGTACTTC. Protein product: CASSPFDGGRETQYF.

V gene TRBV19 combines with J gene TRBJ2-5, with D uncertain. The CDR3 runs to 14 residues. Deletions cut 6 bases from V and 2 bases from J, with 13 bases between. CDR1 is LNHDA and CDR2 is SQIVND in the germline V gene (reference sequence). CDR3 protein: CASRNPAEQETQYF. CDR3 nucleotide sequence: TGTGCCAGTAGGAATCCGGCAGAACAAGAGACCCAGTACTTC.

The rearrangement uses TRBV19 and TRBJ1-5; 9 bases line up with TRBD1. The germline V gene encodes CDR1 LNHDA and CDR2 SQIVND (reference sequence). V gave up 3 bases and J gave up 1 base; unmatched junction bases: 4. The CDR3 spans 16 residues. DNA for the CDR3: TGTGCCAGTAGTATTCAAACAGGGGGCAGCAATCAGCCCCAGCATTTT. Translation: CASSIQTGGSNQPQHF.

The sample holds one count of this clone. This chain joins TRBV5-1 and TRBJ2-1; 9 bases are a match to TRBD2. There are 16 residues in the CDR3. With V trimmed by 3 bases and J by 4 bases, 8 bases remained unmatched. Germline V gene sequence: CDR1 SGHRS, CDR2 YFSETQ. The CDR3 sequence is CASSSAGTSRYNEQFF. The DNA of the CDR3 is TGCGCCAGCAGCTCCGCCGGGACTAGCAGGTACAATGAGCAGTTCTTC.

The chain employs TRBV7-2 and TRBJ2-7; 9 bases are shared with TRBD1. This CDR3 has 14 amino acids. The ends lost 5 bases at V and 7 bases at J; junction bases unmatched: 9. Germline values: CDR1 SGHTA, CDR2 FQGNSA. The DNA of the CDR3 is TGTGCCAGCAGCCCAGAACAGGGGGCGCGGGAGCAGTACTTC. It codes for CASSPEQGAREQYF.

The chain links TRBV6-5 to TRBJ2-7; D is unresolved. V lost 5 bases to trimming and J lost 7 bases, with 18 bases between them. Germline CDR1 reads MNHEY; CDR2 reads SVGAGI. The CDR3 extends over 14 amino acids. CDR3 loop: CASSARQSPIEQYF. DNA for the CDR3: TGTGCCAGCAGTGCTCGTCAGAGTCCTATTGAGCAGTACTTC.

The chain uses TRBV2 and TRBJ2-2, with 7 bases fitting TRBD2. Germline CDR1 is SNHLY and CDR2 is FYNNEI. V lost 4 bases to trimming and J lost 4 bases; unmatched junction nucleotides: 12. The CDR3 totals 17 residues. CDR3 in amino acids: CASSGGGVGGATGELFF. The CDR3 nucleotides are TGTGCCAGCAGTGGGGGAGGGGTCGGCGGTGCCACCGGGGAGCTGTTTTTT.

The chain links TRBV4-3 to TRBJ2-2; D gene unclear. Trimming left V 0 bases short and J 0 bases short, with 8 bases between. Germline values: CDR1 LGHNA, CDR2 YSLEER. The CDR3 is made up of 16 amino acids. CDR3 DNA sequence: TGCGCCAGCAGCCAAGAGAGTTTCGCGAACACCGGGGAGCTGTTTTTT. Encoded protein: CASSQESFANTGELFF.

This rearrangement joins TRBV6-5 to TRBJ1-1; TRBD1 matches at 9 bases. CDR3 length equals 15 residues. The germline CDR1 and CDR2 sequences are MNHEY and SVGAGI. Trimming at V came to 2 bases and at J to 12 bases, leaving 13 bases not matched to a gene. The CDR3 region has the DNA TGTGCCAGCAGTTACCCGACTCCGGGACAGGGAGTCTCTTTCTTT. This codes for CASSYPTPGQGVSFF.

As concerns this clone: This CDR3 fails to terminate in the conserved phenylalanine or tryptophan, so it likely reflects a read error. The DNA is omitted, as the CDR3 cannot be located on it reliably, and the CDR3 follows TCRdb's listing. V is TRBV11-3 and J is TRBJ1-5; TRBD1 was called by the table and not checked on the DNA. The CDR3 spans 8 amino acids, including both terminal residues. CDR1 is SGHNT, CDR2 YENEEA, per germline. The CDR3 region is CASSVGGI.

This chain uses TRBV7-9 with TRBJ2-3; D is uncertain. Germline loops: CDR1 SEHNR, CDR2 FQNEAQ (reference sequence). This CDR3 contains 13 residues. V was clipped by 5 bases and J by 2 bases, with 8 bases between them. The DNA for the CDR3 is TGTGCCAGCAGCCCCTCTAACACAGATACGCAGTATTTT. Its protein is CASSPSNTDTQYF. The complete variable domain, with remaining parts taken from reference TRBV7-9 and TRBJ2-3, reads DTGVSQNPRHKITKRGQNVTFRCDPISEHNRLYWYRQTLGQGPEFLTYFQNEAQLEKSRLLSDRFSAERPKGSFSTLEIQRTEQGDSAMYLCASSPSNTDTQYFGPGTRLTVL.

The table lists this clone with a count of one. The chain joins TRBV7-9 to TRBJ2-7; TRBD1 might be the D (6 bases). This CDR3 comprises 15 residues. Deletions cut 2 bases from V and 1 base from J, with 12 bases between. CDR1 is SEHNR, CDR2 FQNEAQ, per germline (reference sequence). CDR3 nucleotide sequence: TGTGCCAGCAGCTTAACAGGGAGTGAGTCCTACGAGCAGTACTTC. Its protein is CASSLTGSESYEQYF.

This clone was found once. The V and J genes are TRBV28 and TRBJ1-1; TRBD1 aligns across 7 bases. This CDR3 spans 16 amino acids. Trimming removed 2 bases from V and 5 bases from J; junction bases left unmatched: 11. From germline, CDR1 is MDHEN and CDR2 SYDVKM. The CDR3 DNA reads TGTGCCAGCAGTTTACCCTCGACAGGGATAATGACTGAAGCTTTCTTT. Protein: CASSLPSTGIMTEAFF.

This rearrangement joins TRBV21-1 to TRBJ2-4; TRBD2, as called in the table, went unchecked against the DNA. TRBV21-1 is tagged as a pseudogene. The CDR3 spans 18 residues. The CDR3 region is CASSERLGRGETKNIQYF. The CDR3 DNA reads TGTGCCAGCAGCGAAAGACTGGGGAGGGGCGAAACCAAAAACATTCAGTACTTC.

This clone was picked up one time. The chain carries TRBV11-1 and TRBJ2-7; 7 bases align to TRBD2. The CDR3 loop spans 15 amino acids. Germline V gives CDR1 SGHAT, CDR2 FQDESV (reference sequence). Unmatched junction bases numbered 9, after V lost 5 bases and J lost 2 bases. The CDR3 DNA follows: TGTGCCAGCAGCCATCTTGGGCGGGAGACCTACGAGCAGTACTTC. Translated, it gives CASSHLGRETYEQYF.

This sequence joins TRBV5-1 and TRBJ2-5, with a possible D match to TRBD2 (5 bases). The J call is uncertain, as TRBJ2-7 better fits the DNA end. This CDR3 has 15 residues. CDR1 and CDR2 from the germline V gene are SGHRS and YFSETQ. The CDR3 DNA sequence: TGCGCCAGCAGCGTCGGGGTGGCAGCTAACTACGAGCAGTACTTC. Its protein product is CASSVGVAANYEQYF.

This chain connects TRBV15 to TRBJ2-7, with D maybe TRBD1 (6 bases). The CDR3 consists of 15 residues. V lost 0 bases and J 1 base, leaving 10 bases between the germline ends. Germline loops: CDR1 LNHNV, CDR2 YYDKDF (reference sequence). For the CDR3, the DNA is TGTGCCACCAGCAGAGACCTGGACAGTTCCTACGAGCAGTACTTC. Its translation is CATSRDLDSSYEQYF.

This chain joins TRBV9 and TRBJ2-7; perhaps TRBD1 as D (5 bases). CDR3 size: 15 residues. Germline V gene data show CDR1 as SGDLS and CDR2 as YYNGEE. V was trimmed by 4 bases and J by 4 bases, leaving 18 bases between them. The CDR3 nucleotides read TGTGCCAGCAGCCCCCAGGGCTCCCCCCTATACGAGCAGTACTTC. Its translation: CASSPQGSPLYEQYF.